The next 22 T cell receptor beta chains were all read from a single sample in a study of metastatic and nonmetastatic thyroid tumors. No treatment of any kind had been given to any patient before thyroid surgery. TCRdb re-called the PCR reads with MiXCR. Of 20,000 to 30,000 clones in the sample, more than 20% were seen once. Sample: tumor tissue. The receptors stem from a male donor with papillary thyroid cancer or a benign thyroid nodule (not recorded which). Some clones in this sample may be carry-over from other donors' samples.

This clone was observed many times. The chain links TRBV28 to TRBJ2-1; TRBD2 aligns across 10 bases. V lost 7 bases, J lost 3 bases, and 6 bases stayed unmatched. This CDR3 is 15 amino acids long. CDR1 and CDR2 (germline): MDHEN, SYDVKM. The CDR3 here is CASTSTSGNYNEQFF. The CDR3 coding sequence is TGTGCCAGCACTTCAACTAGCGGGAACTACAATGAGCAGTTCTTC.

This clone was observed many times. The chain uses TRBV7-9 and TRBJ2-3; TRBD2 aligns across 10 bases. This CDR3 has 15 residues. The V gene's germline CDR1 is SEHNR and CDR2 FQNEAQ (reference sequence). V shed 7 bases and J 2 bases; nucleotides not matched to a gene: 6. DNA of the CDR3: TGTGCCAGCATAAGAGCGGGAGGGGACACAGATACGCAGTATTTT. Its translation is CASIRAGGDTDTQYF.

With regard to this clone: A read error may be the cause here, since a much bigger clone is one base away. The chain recombines TRBV7-9 with TRBJ1-2; D ambiguous. The V and J ends lost 7 bases and 4 bases respectively, with 16 bases between them. The CDR3 consists of 14 residues. Germline CDR1 is SEHNR and CDR2 is FQNEAQ (reference sequence). The CDR3 sequence is CASIASGGSYGYTF. The CDR3 nucleotides read TGTGCCAGCATCGCCTCGGGAGGGTCCTATGGCTACACCTTC.

This clone has a count of ten or more. At one end the junction does not follow the germline gene, possibly because of a read error. The chain links TRBV19 to TRBJ1-1; tentatively, D is TRBD1 (6 bases). Germline loops: CDR1 LNHDA, CDR2 SQIVND (reference sequence). There are 16 residues in the CDR3. The CDR3 reads CACSPMRGESRTEAFF. CDR3 DNA sequence: TGTGCCTGTAGTCCAATGAGGGGGGAAAGTCGGACTGAAGCTTTCTTT.

This chain joins TRBV9 and TRBJ2-3; D perhaps matches TRBD2 (5 bases). CDR3 length equals 15 residues. V was cut by 0 bases and J by 3 bases, with 11 bases left in between. In germline, CDR1 is SGDLS, CDR2 YYNGEE. DNA of the CDR3: TGTGCCAGCAGCGTAGAGGGTAGGAGGACAGATACGCAGTATTTT. Translating it yields CASSVEGRRTDTQYF. The full variable domain, in which reference TRBV9 and TRBJ2-3 provide the parts outside the CDR3, is DSGVTQTPKHLITATGQRVTLRCSPRSGDLSVYWYQQSLDQGLQFLIQYYNGEERAKGNILERFSAQQFPDLHSELNLSSLELGDSALYFCASSVEGRRTDTQYFGPGTRLTVL.

This clone was detected many times. V is TRBV20-1 and J is TRBJ1-5; D remains unclear. There are 13 residues in the CDR3. CDR1 and CDR2 (germline): DFQATT, SNEGSKA (reference sequence). The ends were cut back, 5 bases at V and 6 bases at J, with 14 bases in the middle. CDR3 in amino acids: CSASRALLQPQHF. In DNA, the CDR3 is TGCAGTGCTTCCCGGGCCCTCCTTCAGCCCCAGCATTTT.

In its sample, this clone was seen many times. This CDR3 reads CASSRTRGSSYEQYF. The CDR3 bases are TGTGCCAGTAGTCGTACTCGGGGCTCCTCCTACGAGCAGTACTTC. This chain joins TRBV19 and TRBJ2-7; D tentatively reads TRBD1 or TRBD2 (5 bases each). The CDR3 is 15 amino acids. V shed 5 bases and J shed 0 bases, with 14 bases lying between them. Germline loops: CDR1 LNHDA, CDR2 SQIVND (reference sequence).

This clone was detected many times. V is TRBV11-2 and J is TRBJ1-6; D not resolved. The CDR3 spans 13 residues. Germline V gene data show CDR1 as SGHAT and CDR2 as FQNNGV. V lost 0 bases to trimming and J lost 8 bases, with 5 bases between them. For the CDR3, the DNA is TGTGCCAGCAGCTTAGAGCAATATTCACCCCTCCACTTT. This codes for CASSLEQYSPLHF.

This clone has at least ten counts. The gene calls are TRBV28 and TRBJ2-1; D is perhaps TRBD2 (6 bases). CDR3 length: 16 amino acids. Trimming stripped 7 bases from V and 6 bases from J, with 22 bases between. Germline V gives CDR1 MDHEN, CDR2 SYDVKM. CDR3 DNA: TGTGCCAGCATCCCAAGGGGACCGGAGGGGATCAATGAGCAGTTCTTC. It is translated as CASIPRGPEGINEQFF.

This rearrangement joins TRBV11-1 to TRBJ1-3; TRBD1 matches 7 bases. The CDR3 runs 16 residues. Per germline, CDR1 SGHAT and CDR2 FQDESV (reference sequence). Trimming took 5 bases from V and 0 from J; bases not matched to a gene: 7. DNA for the CDR3: TGTGCCAGCAGCGCCAGGGACAGAATCTCTGGAAACACCATATATTTT. Translated: CASSARDRISGNTIYF.

A remark on this clone: A single base separates this from a much larger clone, so it may be a read error. V and J are TRBV10-1 and TRBJ2-5; D unclear. This CDR3 is built from 13 residues. Trimming took 6 bases from V and 4 from J, leaving 12 bases between them. The germline CDR1 and CDR2 sequences are WNHNN and SYGVQD (reference sequence). CDR3 loop: CASSAEPGETQYF. The CDR3 bases are TGCGCCAGCAGCGCCGAACCGGGAGAGACCCAGTACTTC.

This clone has a count of ten or more. V and J are TRBV5-1 and TRBJ2-5; D call uncertain. CDR3 length: 11 amino acids. Germline V CDR1 and CDR2: SGHRS, YFSETQ. The V end was cut by 0 bases, the J end by 5 bases, with 2 bases between. The CDR3 spells CASSLDETQYF. In DNA, the CDR3 is TGCGCCAGCAGCTTGGACGAGACCCAGTACTTC. The entire variable domain, with the rest obtained from reference TRBV5-1 and TRBJ2-5, is as follows: KAGVTQTPRYLIKTRGQQVTLSCSPISGHRSVSWYQQTPGQGLQFLFEYFSETQRNKGNFPGRFSGRQFSNSRSEMNVSTLELGDSALYLCASSLDETQYFGPGTRLLVL.

A word on this clone: The germline gene is not matched at one end of the junction; a read error may be the cause. This rearrangement joins TRBV28 to TRBJ2-5, with TRBD1 matching 7 bases. Germline assignment: CDR1 MDHEN and CDR2 SYDVKM. The length of the CDR3 is 16 residues. The CDR3 loop reads CASSHLRDSKPETHYF. CDR3 coding DNA: TGTGCCAGCAGTCATCTACGGGACAGCAAACCAGAGACCCACTACTTC.

This clone is medium-sized. The V and J genes are TRBV6-1 and TRBJ2-7, with 12 bases lining up with TRBD1. Looked up from germline, CDR1 is MNHNS and CDR2 is SASEGT. The CDR3 contains 15 residues. Unmatched junction bases numbered 6, after V lost 2 bases and J lost 7 bases. CDR3 amino acids: CASSETGTGGDEQYF. In DNA form, the CDR3 reads TGTGCCAGCAGTGAAACGGGGACAGGGGGCGATGAGCAGTACTTC.

Ten or more counts support this clone. The J gene is TRBJ1-1, the V gene TRBV28; the D is unclear. The CDR3 runs 12 residues. Trimming stripped 7 bases from V and 6 bases from J, with 12 bases between. CDR1 and CDR2 (germline): MDHEN, SYDVKM. The CDR3 region has the DNA TGTGCCAGCACGGGCAGTGGATCTGAAGCTTTCTTT. Translation gives CASTGSGSEAFF. Based on the CDR3 plus reference TRBV28 and TRBJ1-1, the full variable domain is DVKVTQSSRYLVKRTGEKVFLECVQDMDHENMFWYRQDPGLGLRLIYFSYDVKMKEKGDIPEGYSVSREKKERFSLILESASTNQTSMYLCASTGSGSEAFFGQGTRLTVV.

The count of this clone is one. Given the absence of the conserved phenylalanine or tryptophan at the CDR3 end, a read error is likely. The CDR3 is CASSIAGGSKDTQYV. The CDR3 nucleotides read TGTGCCAGCAGTATAGCGGGAGGGAGCAAAGATACGCAGTATGTT. This chain uses TRBV28 with TRBJ2-3, with 11 positions matching TRBD2. Germline loops: CDR1 MDHEN, CDR2 SYDVKM. The CDR3 is 15 residues long.

This chain joins TRBV28 and TRBJ2-7; D is undetermined. Deletions cut 7 bases from V and 6 bases from J, with 16 bases between. Germline V gene lookup returns CDR1 MDHEN and CDR2 SYDVKM. The CDR3 is made up of 13 amino acids. The CDR3 here is CASMGHEMGEQYF. The CDR3 DNA reads TGTGCCAGCATGGGTCATGAGATGGGCGAGCAGTACTTC.

This sequence joins TRBV5-1 and TRBJ2-1; the match to TRBD2 covers 9 bases. Germline assignment: CDR1 SGHRS and CDR2 YFSETQ. This CDR3 has 19 residues. The J segment lost 4 bases and the V segment lost 0 bases, leaving 14 bases of the junction unmatched. CDR3 region: CASSLDGRGTSKRYNEQFF. The CDR3 DNA is TGCGCCAGCAGCTTGGATGGGAGGGGGACTAGCAAAAGATACAATGAGCAGTTCTTC.

The sample holds many counts of this clone. This chain links TRBV7-2 with TRBJ1-2, with no clear D. CDR3 size: 14 residues. Deletions cut 2 bases from V and 3 bases from J, with 10 bases between. The germline V gene has CDR1 SGHTA and CDR2 FQGNSA. The CDR3 sequence: CASSLSGSYYGYTF. The DNA of the CDR3 is TGTGCCAGCAGCTTATCGGGGAGTTACTATGGCTACACCTTC.

The sample holds many counts of this clone. The gene calls are TRBV7-9 and TRBJ2-7; tentative D call: TRBD1 (6 bases). Germline CDR1 and CDR2: SEHNR and FQNEAQ (reference sequence). The CDR3 loop spans 14 amino acids. V was pared by 4 bases and J by 4 bases, with 14 bases between. DNA for the CDR3: TGTGCCAGCAGCTCGGACAGAACGCCGTACGAGCAGTACTTC. Protein sequence: CASSSDRTPYEQYF.

The gene calls are TRBV9 and TRBJ2-5; 9 nucleotides match TRBD1. This CDR3 contains 15 residues. Germline lookup yields CDR1 SGDLS and CDR2 YYNGEE. Trimming removed 4 bases from V and 4 bases from J; junction bases left unmatched: 8. The CDR3 is CASSWHSGQGETQYF. The CDR3 DNA is TGTGCCAGCAGCTGGCACTCGGGACAGGGAGAGACCCAGTACTTC.

This clone was seen repeatedly, ten times or more. This sample also contains other DNA sequences that code for the same CDR3. The chain carries TRBV7-3 and TRBJ1-4; TRBD1 aligns across 9 bases. V shed 1 base and J 3 bases; nucleotides not matched to a gene: 24. CDR1 is SGHTA and CDR2 is FQGTGA in the germline V gene. The CDR3 is made up of 23 amino acids. As DNA, the CDR3 is TGTGCCAGCAGCTTAATTCTATTTCAAGCCGGGACAGGGCCCGGGGGGTCTAATGAAAAACTGTTTTTT. Translating it yields CASSLILFQAGTGPGGSNEKLFF.